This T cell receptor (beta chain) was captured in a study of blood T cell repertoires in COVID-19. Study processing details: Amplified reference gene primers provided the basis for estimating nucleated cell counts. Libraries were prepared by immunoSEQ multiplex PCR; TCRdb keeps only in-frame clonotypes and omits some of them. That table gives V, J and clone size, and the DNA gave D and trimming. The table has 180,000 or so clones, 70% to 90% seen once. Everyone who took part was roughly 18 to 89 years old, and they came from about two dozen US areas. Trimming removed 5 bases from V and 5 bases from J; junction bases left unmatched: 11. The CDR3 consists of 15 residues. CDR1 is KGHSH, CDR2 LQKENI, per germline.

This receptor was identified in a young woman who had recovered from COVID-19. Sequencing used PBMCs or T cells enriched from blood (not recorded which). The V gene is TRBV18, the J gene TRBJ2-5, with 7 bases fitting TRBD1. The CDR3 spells CASSVLRQGGETQYF. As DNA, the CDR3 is TGTGCCAGCTCAGTCCTTAGACAGGGCGGGGAGACCCAGTACTTC. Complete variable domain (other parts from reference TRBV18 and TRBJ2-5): NAGVMQNPRHLVRRRGQEARLRCSPMKGHSHVYWYRQLPEEGLKFMVYLQKENIIDESGMPKERFSAEFPKEGPSILRIQQVVRGDSAAYFCASSVLRQGGETQYFGPGTRLLVL.